This T cell receptor beta chain originates from a study of T cell responses to AZD1222 COVID-19 vaccine. About this clone itself: Its antigen is currently unknown.

Study findings and constraints: Repertoire samples came only from after the peak T cell response. The study found Spike-specific TCR breadth and depth rose after two AZD1222 doses. The study found vaccine-associated CD4 TCRs spanning spike, dominant at 160-218 and 743-854.

The data were produced by immunoSEQ multiplex PCR, yet TCRdb's version contains in-frame clones alone and is incomplete. The sample holds about 97,000 clones; roughly 90% are singletons and the top ten take about 15%. This receptor was identified in an adult in good health. Sequences were derived from peripheral blood, sampled on day 0 of AZD1222 vaccination.

The CDR3 sequence is CATGGQGDEQYF. The CDR3 DNA sequence: TGTGCCACCGGGGGACAGGGGGACGAGCAGTACTTC. This chain links TRBV6-6 with TRBJ2-7; the match to TRBD1 covers 11 bases. V trimming: 10 bases; J trimming: 5 bases; junction bases outside the gene matches: 4. Per the germline V gene, CDR1 is MNHNY and CDR2 is SVGAGI (reference sequence). The CDR3 totals 12 residues.